Shown below are 28 T cell receptor beta chains from a single sample sequenced in a study of blood T cells in healthy people across ages. A J-beta primer mix and a sample-barcoded 5' primer were used in a second PCR of about 7 to 12 cycles. TCRdb independently ran MiXCR on the 5' RACE reads; one entry per CDR3 protein. Here the sample spans around 800,000 distinct CDR3 sequences, roughly 50% being singletons. Sequenced sample: blood. The receptors originated from a man older than 75 in good health.

This rearrangement joins TRBV25-1 to TRBJ1-2; maybe TRBD1 (6 bases). CDR3 size: 15 residues. Germline loops: CDR1 MGHDK, CDR2 SYGVNS. The V and J ends lost 2 bases and 2 bases respectively, with 12 bases between them. The DNA of the CDR3 is TGTGCCAGCAGTGAACCCGGGGGCAGAAACTATGGCTACACCTTC. Translated: CASSEPGGRNYGYTF.

The gene calls are TRBV11-2 and TRBJ2-7; 7 bases are a match to TRBD1. The tail of the sequence fits TRBJ2-5 better, so the J call may be wrong. The CDR3 contains 17 residues. Germline V gene sequence: CDR1 SGHAT, CDR2 FQNNGV. CDR3 nucleotides: TGTGCCAGCAGCTTTGCCCGGACAACAGGGGAACGAGAGACCCAGTACTTC. It translates to CASSFARTTGERETQYF.

CDR3 nucleotide sequence: TGTGCCAGCAGACAGACAGGGGAGGATGAGCAGTTCTTC. Its translation is CASRQTGEDEQFF. The rearrangement uses TRBV28 and TRBJ2-1; 8 nucleotides match TRBD1. This CDR3 is built from 13 residues. Trimming at V came to 6 bases and at J to 8 bases, leaving 6 bases not matched to a gene. Per germline, CDR1 MDHEN and CDR2 SYDVKM.

The chain couples TRBV10-3 to TRBJ1-2; tentative D call: TRBD1 (5 bases). V gave up 7 bases and J gave up 3 bases, with 18 bases separating them. The CDR3 is 15 residues long. In germline, CDR1 is ENHRY, CDR2 SYGVKD. The CDR3 reads CAINDPEGLYYGYTF. CDR3 coding DNA: TGTGCCATCAATGACCCTGAGGGGCTGTACTATGGCTACACCTTC.

This clonotype was counted only a few times. This chain links TRBV27 with TRBJ2-3; D remains ambiguous. This CDR3 spans 14 amino acids. Germline assignment: CDR1 MNHEY and CDR2 SMNVEV (reference sequence). The V end lost 1 base, the J end lost 5 bases, and 10 bases lay between the germline ends. CDR3 residues: CASSLLTGGDTQYF. DNA for the CDR3: TGTGCCAGCAGTTTATTGACTGGCGGAGATACGCAGTATTTT.

The chain combines TRBV15 with TRBJ2-3; 7 bases fit TRBD1. After removal of 1 base from V and 1 base from J, the junction contained 5 bases not matched to a gene. This CDR3 is 16 amino acids long. The germline V gene encodes CDR1 LNHNV and CDR2 YYDKDF (reference sequence). The CDR3 loop is CATSRGVGGRTDTQYF. The CDR3 DNA follows: TGTGCCACCAGCAGAGGGGTAGGGGGCCGCACAGATACGCAGTATTTT.

The sample holds many counts of this clonotype. The CDR3 sequence: CASNGALAGVREQYF. DNA of the CDR3: TGTGCCAGCAATGGGGCTCTAGCGGGAGTCCGGGAGCAGTACTTC. The chain links TRBV7-9 to TRBJ2-5; TRBD2 matches 10 bases. J lost 11 bases, V lost 7 bases, and 16 bases had no gene match. The germline V gene has CDR1 SEHNR and CDR2 FQNEAQ (reference sequence). This CDR3 contains 15 residues.

In this sample, this clonotype turned up a few times. V is TRBV9 and J is TRBJ2-1, with TRBD2 matching 9 bases. The CDR3 runs 18 residues. Per germline, CDR1 SGDLS and CDR2 YYNGEE. V gave up 1 base and J gave up 9 bases; unmatched junction bases: 17. The CDR3 spells CASSVPRWREGHFSEQFF. As DNA, the CDR3 is TGTGCCAGCAGCGTACCCCGTTGGCGGGAGGGCCATTTTTCTGAGCAGTTCTTC.

The table lists this clonotype with a few counts. This sequence joins TRBV9 and TRBJ2-1, with D hard to call. Looked up from germline, CDR1 is SGDLS and CDR2 is YYNGEE. The V end lost 4 bases, the J end lost 8 bases, and 10 bases lay between the germline ends. This CDR3 is 12 amino acids long. The CDR3 DNA is TGTGCCAGCAGCCCTTTTGGCTATGAGCAGTTCTTC. As protein: CASSPFGYEQFF.

CDR3 DNA: TGTGCCAGCAGCTTCCGCACTAGGACAACCCCCTCAGCCAAAAACATTCAGTACTTC. Amino acids: CASSFRTRTTPSAKNIQYF. The J gene is TRBJ2-4, the V gene TRBV11-2; either TRBD1 or TRBD2 may supply D (5 bases each). This CDR3 is built from 19 residues. Germline CDR1 and CDR2: SGHAT and FQNNGV. V dropped 3 bases and J dropped 0 bases, with 21 bases sitting between them.

This chain connects TRBV5-1 to TRBJ2-4; TRBD1 is a possible D gene (6 bases). The DNA end lines up better with TRBJ2-5; the J call may be wrong. The CDR3 loop spans 17 amino acids. Germline lookup yields CDR1 SGHRS and CDR2 YFSETQ. CDR3 sequence: CASSLNGQRPFQETQYF. The CDR3 DNA is TGCGCCAGCAGCTTGAACGGACAGAGGCCCTTTCAAGAGACCCAGTACTTC.

The chain joins TRBV5-1 to TRBJ1-1; possibly TRBD1 for D (6 bases). The germline V and J ends were trimmed by 2 bases and 5 bases, with 16 bases remaining between them. The CDR3 contains 15 residues. Germline CDR1 is SGHRS and CDR2 is YFSETQ. The CDR3 loop is CASSLVGQGRTEAFF. In DNA, the CDR3 is TGCGCCAGCAGCTTAGTCGGGCAGGGGAGGACTGAAGCTTTCTTT.

The gene calls are TRBV28 and TRBJ1-1, with D uncertain. The length of the CDR3 is 12 residues. The germline V and J ends were trimmed by 6 bases and 4 bases, with 9 bases remaining between them. CDR1 and CDR2 from the germline V gene are MDHEN and SYDVKM. The CDR3, as DNA: TGTGCCAGCAGCCTCAGCAGCACTGAAGCTTTCTTT. The encoded protein is CASSLSSTEAFF.

This clonotype was counted ten times or more. This chain uses TRBV5-1 with TRBJ2-7; possible D gene TRBD1, 6 bases. CDR3 length: 14 residues. V shed 1 base and J shed 0 bases, with 8 bases lying between them. In germline, CDR1 is SGHRS, CDR2 YFSETQ. The DNA for the CDR3 is TGCGCCAGCAGCTTGACAGGGAGCTCCTACGAGCAGTACTTC. It encodes CASSLTGSSYEQYF.

The rearrangement joins TRBV10-3 to TRBJ2-3, with a weak D call TRBD2 (6 bases). The CDR3 is 17 residues long. Trimming pared 0 bases from V and 0 bases from J, leaving 13 bases between. The V gene's germline CDR1 is ENHRY and CDR2 SYGVKD. CDR3 nucleotide sequence: TGTGCCATCAGTGAGTCATGGGTAGCGGAGAGCACAGATACGCAGTATTTT. This gives the protein CAISESWVAESTDTQYF.

The CDR3, as DNA: TGTGCCAGCAGCCAAGTGCAGACTAGCGGGAGGGCCGCCAAAAACATTCAGTACTTC. This encodes CASSQVQTSGRAAKNIQYF. The chain employs TRBV3-1 and TRBJ2-7; 14 nucleotides line up with TRBD2. Gene TRBJ2-4 matches the end of the DNA better, so the J call may be wrong. Germline CDR1 LGHDT, CDR2 YNNKEL (reference sequence). The CDR3 has 19 residues.

The chain carries TRBV29-1 and TRBJ2-7, with 8 bases fitting TRBD1. V was pared by 7 bases and J by 6 bases, with 11 bases of the junction left unmatched. Germline CDR1 and CDR2: SQVTM and ANQGSEA. The CDR3 spans 13 residues. The CDR3 spells CSAPGQGRGEQYF. CDR3 in DNA: TGCAGCGCCCCCGGACAGGGCAGGGGCGAGCAGTACTTC.

The CDR3 sequence: CAVYGGGTDEQFF. CDR3 coding DNA: TGTGCCGTATACGGAGGGGGGACCGATGAGCAGTTCTTC. The V and J genes are TRBV10-3 and TRBJ2-1, with D possibly being TRBD1 or TRBD2 (6 bases each). The CDR3 totals 13 residues. Germline assignment: CDR1 ENHRY and CDR2 SYGVKD. Trimming removed 11 bases from V and 8 bases from J, with 19 bases in between.

The V call is TRBV7-9, the J call TRBJ1-2, with 7 bases identical to TRBD1. V lost 8 bases to trimming and J lost 7 bases; unmatched junction nucleotides: 19. Germline assignment: CDR1 SEHNR and CDR2 FQNEAQ (reference sequence). The CDR3 sequence is 16 residues long. The CDR3 coding sequence is TGTGCCAGCCTCCGAACAGGGGAAACGTCCACCGGTGGCTACACCTTC. Encoded protein: CASLRTGETSTGGYTF.

The chain employs TRBV5-1 and TRBJ1-1; 11 nucleotides agree with TRBD1. From germline, CDR1 is SGHRS and CDR2 YFSETQ. J was trimmed by 5 bases and V by 3 bases; bases with no gene match: 9. CDR3 size: 16 residues. The CDR3, as DNA: TGCGCCAGCAGCTCAAAAGGGACAGGGGGGCGGACTGAAGCTTTCTTT. This sequence encodes CASSSKGTGGRTEAFF.

The genes are TRBV5-1 and TRBJ2-1, with 12 positions matching TRBD2. With the DNA end fitting TRBJ2-7 better, the J assignment may be wrong. Germline V gene data show CDR1 as SGHRS and CDR2 as YFSETQ. CDR3 length: 16 amino acids. The CDR3 DNA reads as TGCGCCAGCAGGCTAGCGGGAGGGGTCTCCTACAATGAGCAGTACTTC. This codes for CASRLAGGVSYNEQYF.

The chain employs TRBV29-1 and TRBJ1-3; a weak D match, TRBD1 (5 bases). Germline V gene sequence: CDR1 SQVTM, CDR2 ANQGSEA. CDR3 length equals 11 residues. The ends were cut back, 4 bases at V and 8 bases at J, with 9 bases in the middle. CDR3 DNA sequence: TGCAGCGTTGTGGCGGGGGACACCATATATTTT. It codes for CSVVAGDTIYF.

This chain connects TRBV20-1 to TRBJ2-4; D call uncertain. Germline V gene data show CDR1 as DFQATT and CDR2 as SNEGSKA (reference sequence). This CDR3 has 15 amino acids. The germline V and J ends were trimmed by 6 bases and 0 bases, with 15 bases remaining between them. The CDR3, as DNA: TGCAGTGCACAGCCGGGTGCCATAGCCAAAAACATTCAGTACTTC. Amino acid sequence: CSAQPGAIAKNIQYF.

The chain carries TRBV11-2 and TRBJ2-2; D is perhaps TRBD2 (6 bases). Germline loops: CDR1 SGHAT, CDR2 FQNNGV. V was cut by 4 bases and J by 2 bases, with 14 bases left in between. This CDR3 is 16 amino acids long. The DNA for the CDR3 is TGTGCCAGCAGCTCCGGGACTGGGGTTAACACCGGGGAGCTGTTTTTT. It specifies CASSSGTGVNTGELFF.

V is TRBV2 and J is TRBJ1-6; possible D gene TRBD1, 5 bases. The V end lost 4 bases, the J end lost 5 bases, and 12 bases lay between the germline ends. CDR1 is SNHLY, CDR2 FYNNEI, per germline. This CDR3 is 15 amino acids long. This chain's CDR3 is CASSASGHNNSPLHF. In DNA form, the CDR3 reads TGTGCCAGCAGTGCCTCCGGACATAATAATTCACCCCTCCACTTT. The variable domain in full, with the rest retrieved from reference TRBV2 and TRBJ1-6, is EPEVTQTPSHQVTQMGQEVILRCVPISNHLYFYWYRQILGQKVEFLVSFYNNEISEKSEIFDDQFSVERPDGSNFTLKIRSTKLEDSAMYFCASSASGHNNSPLHFGNGTRLTVT.

This rearrangement joins TRBV11-2 to TRBJ2-7; TRBD2 aligns across 10 bases. Per the germline V gene, CDR1 is SGHAT and CDR2 is FQNNGV. The CDR3 extends over 17 amino acids. V lost 2 bases to trimming and J lost 2 bases; unmatched junction nucleotides: 9. The CDR3 spells CASSLFQREGSTYEQYF. The CDR3 DNA reads TGTGCCAGCAGCTTATTCCAGCGGGAGGGCTCAACCTACGAGCAGTACTTC.

There are a few counts of this clonotype. This rearrangement joins TRBV5-1 to TRBJ2-1; D might be TRBD1 or TRBD2, each matching 6 bases. This CDR3 comprises 15 residues. V gave up 0 bases and J gave up 7 bases, with 14 bases separating them. The germline CDR1 and CDR2 sequences are SGHRS and YFSETQ. CDR3 nucleotides: TGCGCCAGCAGCTTGGCCAGGGGAGGTGTGAATGAGCAGTTCTTC. Its translation is CASSLARGGVNEQFF.

This clonotype has just a few counts. V is TRBV7-9 and J is TRBJ2-7, with 10 nucleotides matching TRBD1. Germline CDR1 is SEHNR and CDR2 is FQNEAQ (reference sequence). V shed 5 bases, J shed 3 bases, and the junction held 7 bases outside the gene matches. This CDR3 has 15 residues. The CDR3 region has the DNA TGTGCCAGCAGCCCTGACAGGGGGCGAAACTACGAGCAGTACTTC. Its protein product is CASSPDRGRNYEQYF.